Each of the 21 T cell receptor beta chains below was sequenced from the same sample in a study of cytomegalovirus exposure and HLA in healthy donors. Both 60 Vbeta primers and 13 Jbeta primers went into the PCR. TCRdb keeps only in-frame clones here, not all; method: immunoSEQ multiplex PCR. The sample consists of 130,000 to 150,000 clones, 78% of them appearing once. The specimen was PBMCs. Receptor source: a female donor in good health and CMV-seronegative.

This chain links TRBV7-2 with TRBJ1-3; D gene ambiguous. Germline V CDR1 and CDR2: SGHTA, FQGNSA. The CDR3 has 14 amino acids. V was shortened by 1 base and J by 2 bases, with 6 bases between the two germline ends. CDR3 DNA sequence: TGTGCCAGCAGCTTAGGGGAGACTGGAAACACCATATATTTT. It specifies CASSLGETGNTIYF. The full variable domain, rest sourced from reference TRBV7-2 and TRBJ1-3, is GAGVSQSPSNKVTEKGKDVELRCDPISGHTALYWYRQSLGQGLEFLIYFQGNSAPDKSGLPSDRFSAERTGGSVSTLTIQRTQQEDSAVYLCASSLGETGNTIYFGEGSWLTVV.

This chain uses TRBV19 with TRBJ1-2, with TRBD1 matching over 7 bases. The CDR3 loop spans 16 amino acids. Germline V gives CDR1 LNHDA, CDR2 SQIVND (reference sequence). Trimming cost V 1 base and J 2 bases; bases outside gene matches: 7. CDR3 sequence reads: CASSIVLPTGNYGYTF. In DNA form, the CDR3 reads TGTGCCAGTAGTATAGTACTTCCGACAGGGAACTATGGCTACACCTTC.

This sequence joins TRBV27 and TRBJ1-1, with D maybe TRBD1 (5 bases). This CDR3 spans 13 amino acids. The V and J ends lost 9 bases and 5 bases respectively, with 16 bases between them. Per germline, CDR1 MNHEY and CDR2 SMNVEV (reference sequence). The CDR3 region has the DNA TGTGCCAGTCAGGCAGGGTCCAGAACTGAAGCTTTCTTT. Residues: CASQAGSRTEAFF.

The chain is built from TRBV14 and TRBJ2-2; TRBD2 agrees at 8 bases. Germline CDR1 and CDR2: SGHDN and FVKESK. This CDR3 contains 14 residues. Losses at the gene ends were 3 bases for V and 9 bases for J; bases not matched to a gene: 6. The chain's CDR3 is CASSQSAGGRELFF. The CDR3 nucleotides read TGTGCCAGCAGCCAGTCCGCGGGAGGAAGGGAGCTGTTTTTT.

This chain uses TRBV9 with TRBJ1-1; D may be TRBD1 (5 bases). V lost 4 bases and J 4 bases, leaving 11 bases between the germline ends. The CDR3 contains 13 residues. The germline gives CDR1 SGDLS, CDR2 YYNGEE. The CDR3 nucleotides read TGTGCCAGCAGCAGCAGGGTGGGCACTGAAGCTTTCTTT. Amino acids: CASSSRVGTEAFF.

This rearrangement joins TRBV28 to TRBJ1-6, with 9 bases identical to TRBD1. V shed 4 bases, J shed 10 bases, and the junction held 11 bases outside the gene matches. CDR3 size: 16 residues. Per germline, CDR1 MDHEN and CDR2 SYDVKM. For the CDR3, the DNA is TGTGCCAGCAGTTCCCCGCAACAGGGGGCGTTCTCACCCCTCCACTTT. Translated: CASSSPQQGAFSPLHF.

Here the CDR3 reads CASSPRGGRVATEAFF. The CDR3 DNA is TGTGCCAGCAGCCCCCGAGGGGGAAGGGTGGCCACTGAAGCTTTCTTT. The chain recombines TRBV11-2 with TRBJ1-1, with TRBD1 as a possible D gene (6 bases). This CDR3 region has 16 residues. CDR1 is SGHAT, CDR2 FQNNGV, per germline. V gave up 5 bases and J gave up 4 bases, with 20 bases separating them.

CDR3 DNA: TGTGCCAGCAGCTTAGCACGGGGACTGTACACTGAAGCTTTCTTT. Its translation is CASSLARGLYTEAFF. The chain has TRBV7-9 and TRBJ1-1; a weak D match, TRBD1 (5 bases). The germline V gene has CDR1 SEHNR and CDR2 FQNEAQ (reference sequence). Trimming shortened V by 0 bases and J by 3 bases, and 11 bases separated the two germline ends. The CDR3 spans 15 residues.

The chain links TRBV7-8 to TRBJ2-3; 8 bases align to TRBD2. The CDR3 is 14 residues long. V shed 2 bases, J shed 9 bases, and the junction held 7 bases outside the gene matches. Germline CDR1 and CDR2: SGHVS and FQNEAQ. CDR3 protein: CASSLPPAGVTQYF. In DNA, the CDR3 is TGTGCCAGCAGCTTACCCCCAGCGGGAGTAACGCAGTATTTT.

V is TRBV10-3 and J is TRBJ2-2, with D unclear. Germline CDR1 reads ENHRY; CDR2 reads SYGVKD. This CDR3 is 15 amino acids long. Trimming took off 5 bases at V and 0 bases at J, with 10 bases between the two ends. The CDR3: CAISRKAANTGELFF. CDR3 bases: TGTGCCATCAGTAGAAAGGCGGCGAACACCGGGGAGCTGTTTTTT.

This chain connects TRBV7-2 to TRBJ2-5; TRBD2 agrees at 8 bases. Germline values: CDR1 SGHTA, CDR2 FQGNSA. The CDR3 runs to 16 residues. V was clipped by 3 bases and J by 1 base; unmatched bases: 7. The CDR3 protein is CASSFGGGPGQETQYF. CDR3 sequence (DNA): TGTGCCAGCAGCTTCGGGGGGGGCCCGGGCCAAGAGACCCAGTACTTC.

As for this clone: One end of the junction is discordant with germline, which a read error may explain. Different DNA sequences within this sample yield the same CDR3. The rearrangement joins TRBV27 to TRBJ1-1, with D uncertain. There are 16 residues in the CDR3. From germline, CDR1 is MNHEY and CDR2 SMNVEV (reference sequence). The CDR3 DNA is TGTGCCAGCAGTTTTACCACGGGGATTGGAAACACTGAAGCCTTCTTT. It translates to CASSFTTGIGNTEAFF.

This chain connects TRBV4-1 to TRBJ2-3, with 9 bases aligning to TRBD1. In germline, CDR1 is MGHRA, CDR2 YSYEKL. The CDR3 is 17 amino acids. V lost 1 base to trimming and J lost 0 bases; unmatched junction nucleotides: 5. CDR3 nucleotides: TGCGCCAGCAGCCAAGGGGGGACAGGGACTAGCACAGATACGCAGTATTTT. Translated, it gives CASSQGGTGTSTDTQYF.

The CDR3 loop reads CASSTGTGPEKLFF. The CDR3, as DNA: TGTGCCAGCAGCACCGGGACAGGGCCTGAAAAACTGTTTTTT. The chain combines TRBV9 with TRBJ1-4; 9 nucleotides agree with TRBD1. The germline gives CDR1 SGDLS, CDR2 YYNGEE. V shed 4 bases and J 7 bases; nucleotides not matched to a gene: 5. CDR3 length: 14 amino acids.

The chain joins TRBV7-9 to TRBJ2-7, with D perhaps matching TRBD1 (6 bases). Germline lookup yields CDR1 SEHNR and CDR2 FQNEAQ (reference sequence). Between the trimmed V and J ends, which lost 5 bases and 5 bases, there was a span of 10 bases. The CDR3 sequence is 12 residues long. CDR3 sequence: CASSGTGNEQYF. The DNA of the CDR3 is TGTGCCAGCAGCGGCACAGGGAACGAGCAGTACTTC.

The chain employs TRBV6-1 and TRBJ2-1, with D maybe TRBD1 (6 bases). Germline CDR1 and CDR2: MNHNS and SASEGT. The V end lost 7 bases, the J end lost 4 bases, and 11 bases lay between the germline ends. This CDR3 has 13 amino acids. The CDR3 is CASTPGQYNEQFF. DNA of the CDR3: TGTGCCAGCACCCCCGGACAGTACAATGAGCAGTTCTTC.

The chain links TRBV7-9 to TRBJ1-4; no clear D. The V end lost 5 bases, the J end lost 0 bases, and 10 bases lay between the germline ends. This CDR3 spans 15 amino acids. Per the germline V gene, CDR1 is SEHNR and CDR2 is FQNEAQ (reference sequence). The DNA of the CDR3 is TGTGCCAGCAGCCCACTCGGAGCAACTAATGAAAAACTGTTTTTT. Translated, it gives CASSPLGATNEKLFF.

This clone showed up just a few times. The CDR3 nucleotides are TGCAGCGTTGAAGTTTGGGGAGGCGGCTACACCTTC. Its protein is CSVEVWGGGYTF. V is TRBV29-1 and J is TRBJ1-2; D unclear. V shed 1 base and J shed 8 bases, with 11 bases lying between them. Germline CDR1 SQVTM, CDR2 ANQGSEA. This CDR3 region has 12 residues.

This sequence joins TRBV5-1 and TRBJ2-2, with TRBD2 matching 10 bases. Germline CDR1 is SGHRS and CDR2 is YFSETQ. With V trimmed by 5 bases and J by 2 bases, 15 bases remained unmatched. This CDR3 is built from 19 residues. In nucleotides, the CDR3 is TGCGCCAGCAGACATCAGACGGCTAGCGGGAGAGTTAACACCGGGGAGCTGTTTTTT. Its protein product is CASRHQTASGRVNTGELFF.

Details on this clone: A far larger clone is just one base off, so this is likely a read error. This rearrangement joins TRBV4-3 to TRBJ2-7; TRBD1 matches at 10 bases. The V and J ends lost 5 bases and 1 base, in that order; junction bases with no gene match: 8. CDR1 is LGHNA and CDR2 is YSLEER in the germline V gene. This CDR3 comprises 16 residues. The CDR3 protein is CASSFGRDRGSYEQYF. The CDR3 DNA follows: TGCGCCAGCAGCTTTGGCCGGGACAGGGGATCCTACGAGCAGTACTTC.

This clone was counted a single time. The J gene is TRBJ2-5, the V gene TRBV12-5, with 14 nucleotides matching TRBD2. Germline trimming cut 0 bases from V and 4 bases from J; bases unmatched to any gene: 4. Germline CDR1 reads LGHNT; CDR2 reads FRNRAP. The CDR3 has 17 amino acids. The chain's CDR3 is CASGLVLGTSGRETQYF. CDR3 coding DNA: TGTGCTAGTGGTTTGGTACTCGGGACTAGCGGGAGAGAGACCCAGTACTTC.